This is a list of T cell receptor beta chains from one sample in a study of blood T cell repertoires in COVID-19. Libraries were prepared by immunoSEQ multiplex PCR; TCRdb keeps only in-frame clonotypes and omits some of them. The sample has 200,000 or so clones, around nine tenths seen once; the top ten hold around 0.84%. The sequenced material came from peripheral blood. These TCRs come from a man aged 60 to 69 with COVID-19, enrolled during active disease. Each CDR3 is given with its conserved first and last residue. D genes are given only for firm matches. Clone sizes are given selectively: once, few, many, or a class where the clone is expanded.

TRBV3-1/TRBV3-2	-	-	TRBJ1-1	TGTGCCAGCAGCCCAACTTCTTTCCGGACTATGAACACTGAAGCTTTCTTT	CASSPTSFRTMNTEAFF
TRBV9	-	-	TRBJ2-2	TGTGCCAGCAGCGGGGGGCAGTGGCCGGGCACCGGGGAGCTGTTTTTT	CASSGGQWPGTGELFF
TRBV5-1	-	-	TRBJ1-2	TGCGCCAGCAGCCGAGACAAGCCGGACTATGGCTACACCTTC	CASSRDKPDYGYTF
TRBV5-4	TRBD2	-	TRBJ2-2	TGTGCCAGCGGAGGCGGGGGGAACACCGGGGAGCTGTTTTTT	CASGGGGNTGELFF
TRBV7-6	TRBD2	-	TRBJ2-7	TGTGCCAGCAGCTTGACTAGCGGGAGTGAGTACGAGCAGTACTTC	CASSLTSGSEYEQYF
TRBV5-1	TRBD1	once	TRBJ2-1	TGCGCCAGCAGCGTATCGGGACAGAACAATGAGCAGTTCTTC	CASSVSGQNNEQFF
TRBV28	TRBD1	-	TRBJ1-2	TGTGCCAGCAGGACCGGGGACAGGGGAAAGAGCTACACCTTC	CASRTGDRGKSYTF
TRBV7-2	TRBD1	-	TRBJ1-2	TGTGCCAGCAGCACTCAGGGACAGGGAGGGTATGGCTACACCTTC	CASSTQGQGGYGYTF
TRBV29-1	TRBD1	-	TRBJ2-7	TGCAGCGTTGGAACAGGGGGTACCTACGAGCAGTACTTC	CSVGTGGTYEQYF
TRBV9	-	-	TRBJ2-7	TGTGCCAGCAGCGTAGATGGCGGGTGGAGCTCCTACGAGCAGTACTTC	CASSVDGGWSSYEQYF
TRBV4-2	TRBD2	-	TRBJ2-3	TGTGCCAGCAGCCAAAGCGGGGTCGGAGGGCCTGCAGATACGCAGTATTTT	CASSQSGVGGPADTQYF
TRBV19	TRBD1	-	TRBJ1-2	TGTGCCAGTAGTATCCGCCGGAGGCACAGGGGTAATGGCTACACCTTC	CASSIRRRHRGNGYTF
TRBV14	-	once	TRBJ1-3	TGTGCCAGCAGACCCGCCGGCTCTGGAAACACCATATATTTT	CASRPAGSGNTIYF
TRBV6-6	TRBD1	-	TRBJ1-2	TGTGCCAGCAGGAAAGGGACAGACAACTATGGCTACACCTTC	CASRKGTDNYGYTF
TRBV21-1	-	-	TRBJ1-1	TGTGCCAGCAGCATGTCACAGGGGCCTCCTGAAGCTTTCTTT	CASSMSQGPPEAFF
TRBV15	-	-	TRBJ2-2	TGTGCCACCAGCAGAGATCGAGACGGGAGGGAGCTGTTTTTT	CATSRDRDGRELFF
TRBV3-1/TRBV3-2	-	-	TRBJ2-7	TGTGCCAGCAGCCAAACAGGGAACGAGCAGTACTTC	CASSQTGNEQYF
TRBV12-3/TRBV12-4	TRBD2	-	TRBJ2-7	TGTGCCAGCAGTTTAGTGGGGGGGAACGAGCAGTACTTC	CASSLVGGNEQYF
TRBV3-1/TRBV3-2	-	-	TRBJ2-2	TGTGCCAGCACCCTGAACACCGGGGAGCTGTTTTTT	CASTLNTGELFF
TRBV19	TRBD1	once	TRBJ1-2	TGTGCCAGTAGTGGGACAGGAATTAACTATGGCTACACCTTC	CASSGTGINYGYTF
TRBV6-5	TRBD1	-	TRBJ2-7	TGTGCCAGCAGTTACTCGACAGGGGGTCTTCTCGAGCAGTACTTC	CASSYSTGGLLEQYF
TRBV19	TRBD1	-	TRBJ1-2	TGTGCCAGTTATCGGACAGGGGGGAACTATGGCTACACCTTC	CASYRTGGNYGYTF
TRBV7-5	-	-	TRBJ1-2	TGTGCCAGAAGCGTACTACAGGGCCCACTTAACTATGGCTACACCTTC	CARSVLQGPLNYGYTF
TRBV28	TRBD1	-	TRBJ1-3	TGTGCCAGCAGAGTGGACAGGGTCTCTGGAAACACCATATATTTT	CASRVDRVSGNTIYF
TRBV9	TRBD2	once	TRBJ2-7	TGTGCCAGCAGCGTAGCTTCGACTAGCAAGGGCTACGAGCAGTACTTC	CASSVASTSKGYEQYF
TRBV3-1/TRBV3-2	-	-	TRBJ1-1	TGTGCCAGCAGCCAACCGGGAGGCTCTGAAGCTTTCTTT	CASSQPGGSEAFF
TRBV6-5	-	once	TRBJ2-7	TGTGCCAGCAGGTCTCTGGCGGGCTACGAGCAGTACTTC	CASRSLAGYEQYF
TRBV19	-	-	TRBJ1-6	TGTGCCAGTAGTAACAGGGACGGCGATTCACCCCTCCACTTT	CASSNRDGDSPLHF
TRBV6-1	-	-	TRBJ1-3	TGTGCCAGCAGTGATGGACAGAGCTCTGGAAACACCATATATTTT	CASSDGQSSGNTIYF
TRBV6-1	TRBD1	-	TRBJ2-3	TGTGCCAGCAGTGAGGAGGGCGATGGGACAGGGCAAGATACGCAGTATTTT	CASSEEGDGTGQDTQYF
TRBV19	-	-	TRBJ1-2	TGTGCCAGTAGTATAGTGCCCCGGCGCAGGGGACGGTATGGCTACACCTTC	CASSIVPRRRGRYGYTF
TRBV11-1	TRBD1	-	TRBJ2-5	TGTGCCAGCAGCCGCGCCGGGACAGCCCAAGAGACCCAGTACTTC	CASSRAGTAQETQYF
TRBV4-1	TRBD1	-	TRBJ1-1	TGCGCCAGCCGGCGTCCGGGACAGGGATTTACTGAAGCTTTCTTT	CASRRPGQGFTEAFF
TRBV29-1	TRBD1	once	TRBJ1-2	TGCAGCGCCAGACAGGGGGCCGGGGGCTACACCTTC	CSARQGAGGYTF
TRBV6-6	-	-	TRBJ1-4	TGTGCCAGCGTTCCGGCCGGGAATGAAAAACTGTTTTTT	CASVPAGNEKLFF
TRBV3-1/TRBV3-2	-	-	TRBJ2-7	TGTGCCAGCAGCCAGCAGGGGAGTACCTACGAGCAGTACTTC	CASSQQGSTYEQYF
TRBV19	TRBD1	-	TRBJ1-2	TGTGCCAGTAGTATACGGGACAGGGCTGGCTACACCTTC	CASSIRDRAGYTF
TRBV15	TRBD1	-	TRBJ2-7	TGTGCCACTCGCCGGGACAGGGTGGGGCACGAGCAGTACTTC	CATRRDRVGHEQYF
TRBV5-4	TRBD1	-	TRBJ1-2	TGTGCCAGCAGCCCCGACAGGGTAGGTGGCTACACCTTC	CASSPDRVGGYTF
TRBV7-9	TRBD1	-	TRBJ1-2	TGTGCCAGCAGCTTAGAGGACAGGGGCCTCTATGGCTACACCTTC	CASSLEDRGLYGYTF
TRBV7-3	TRBD1	few	TRBJ1-2	TGTGCCAGCAGCCCGAAAAGACAGGGCGCTGGCTACACCTTC	CASSPKRQGAGYTF
TRBV4-1	TRBD1	-	TRBJ1-2	TGCGCCAGCAGCCTACCTGACAGGGCTAACTATGGCTACACCTTC	CASSLPDRANYGYTF
TRBV5-1	-	-	TRBJ2-1	TGCGCCAGCAGCTTAATCGAGAAATCGGAGCAGTTCTTC	CASSLIEKSEQFF
TRBV5-1	TRBD2	-	TRBJ2-1	TGCGCCAGCAGCTTGAGAGCGGGAGGGATCAATGAGCAGTTCTTC	CASSLRAGGINEQFF
TRBV9	TRBD1	-	TRBJ1-2	TGTGCCAGCAGCGTAGCTACGACAGGGGGCAGTGGCTACACCTTC	CASSVATTGGSGYTF
TRBV4-3	-	-	TRBJ1-1	TGCGCCAGCAGCCAAGGGCTTCTTTTGAACACTGAAGCTTTCTTT	CASSQGLLLNTEAFF
TRBV19	-	-	TRBJ1-1	TGTGCCAGTAGTAACCGGGAGCCGAACACTGAAGCTTTCTTT	CASSNREPNTEAFF
TRBV4-2	-	-	TRBJ2-3	TGTGCCAGCAGCCAAGATTCAGCGGTTAGCACAGATACGCAGTATTTT	CASSQDSAVSTDTQYF
TRBV6-6	TRBD1	once	TRBJ2-7	TGTGCCAGCAGAGACGTCCCGGCAGGGGGTCTTTACGAGCAGTACTTC	CASRDVPAGGLYEQYF
TRBV10-3	-	-	TRBJ1-3	TGTGCCATCAGCGGAGATTCTGGAAACACCATATATTTT	CAISGDSGNTIYF